These 16 T cell receptor beta chains were all obtained from the same sample, sequenced in a study of shared clonotypes between healthy human individuals. Repertoires were generated with immunoSEQ multiplex PCR, while TCRdb's copy carries only in-frame clones and drops some. The data show fewer than 700,000 clones, around three quarters seen once. Specimen: PBMCs. These receptors were obtained from a woman aged 40 to 50 in good health. Some clones in this sample may be carry-over from other donors' samples.

This sequence joins TRBV7-2 and TRBJ1-1; D is possibly TRBD1 (5 bases). Germline-derived CDR1 and CDR2 are SGHTA and FQGNSA. The length of the CDR3 is 13 residues. Deletions cut 1 base from V and 5 bases from J, with 8 bases between. The CDR3 DNA reads TGTGCCAGCAGCTTAGAAAGGGGAACTGAAGCTTTCTTT. Protein product: CASSLERGTEAFF.

The chain employs TRBV18 and TRBJ2-7; no definite D call. CDR3 size: 14 residues. V lost 2 bases and J 2 bases, leaving 10 bases between the germline ends. Germline V gene sequence: CDR1 KGHSH, CDR2 LQKENI. CDR3 region: CASSPSQQPYEQYF. The CDR3 DNA follows: TGTGCCAGCTCACCATCTCAACAGCCCTACGAGCAGTACTTC.

This clone was seen at least ten times. Different DNA sequences within this sample yield the same CDR3. The gene calls are TRBV29-1 and TRBJ1-2; maybe TRBD1 (5 bases). Trimming stripped 6 bases from V and 0 bases from J, with 14 bases between. This CDR3 contains 14 residues. Per germline, CDR1 SQVTM and CDR2 ANQGSEA. The CDR3 here is CSVPRGESNYGYTF. As DNA, the CDR3 is TGCAGCGTGCCAAGAGGGGAATCTAACTATGGCTACACCTTC.

The V gene is TRBV7-9, the J gene TRBJ2-5, with D perhaps matching TRBD2 (5 bases). Germline CDR1 and CDR2: SEHNR and FQNEAQ (reference sequence). Trimming took off 2 bases at V and 5 bases at J, with 18 bases between the two ends. This CDR3 is 16 amino acids long. The chain's CDR3 is CASSLNSGLAGETQYF. The CDR3 DNA reads TGTGCCAGCAGCTTAAATTCAGGACTTGCCGGGGAGACCCAGTACTTC.

The genes are TRBV27 and TRBJ1-5; 10 bases align to TRBD1. This CDR3 contains 15 residues. The germline V gene encodes CDR1 MNHEY and CDR2 SMNVEV (reference sequence). The ends lost 6 bases at V and 7 bases at J; junction bases unmatched: 9. In nucleotides, the CDR3 is TGTGCCAGCAGACGGGACAGGGGATGGGAACAGCCCCAGCATTTT. Its translation is CASRRDRGWEQPQHF.

V usage is TRBV28 and J usage is TRBJ1-3; no clear D. CDR3 length: 15 residues. The germline V gene encodes CDR1 MDHEN and CDR2 SYDVKM. V shed 3 bases and J shed 0 bases, with 9 bases lying between them. CDR3 coding DNA: TGTGCCAGCAGTTTGGCACCCCGCTCTGGAAACACCATATATTTT. This sequence encodes CASSLAPRSGNTIYF.

The V gene is TRBV6-6, the J gene TRBJ2-5, with 10 bases lining up with TRBD2. Germline V gives CDR1 MNHNY, CDR2 SVGAGI (reference sequence). V lost 5 bases to trimming and J lost 7 bases; unmatched junction nucleotides: 4. The CDR3 is 13 amino acids. DNA of the CDR3: TGTGCCAGCAGTCAAGCGGGAGGGGTGACCCAGTACTTC. This translates into CASSQAGGVTQYF.

The rearrangement joins TRBV11-2 to TRBJ2-3; possibly TRBD2 for D (6 bases). Trimming pared 5 bases from V and 6 bases from J, leaving 18 bases between. The CDR3 totals 15 residues. The germline CDR1 and CDR2 sequences are SGHAT and FQNNGV. CDR3 bases: TGTGCCAGCAGCCCTGGGGGACTTTCCTCGGATACGCAGTATTTT. It is translated as CASSPGGLSSDTQYF.

The chain recombines TRBV10-3 with TRBJ2-2, with 15 bases lining up with TRBD2. This CDR3 region has 15 residues. V lost 6 bases and J lost 7; bases outside the gene matches: 3. Germline V CDR1 and CDR2: ENHRY, SYGVKD. CDR3 sequence (DNA): TGTGCCATCAGAGGACTAGCGGGAGGGAACGGGGAGCTGTTTTTT. It yields the protein CAIRGLAGGNGELFF.

The gene calls are TRBV5-6 and TRBJ2-7; D is uncertain. CDR3 length: 12 residues. CDR1 is SGHDT and CDR2 is YYEEEE in the germline V gene. Trimming pared 3 bases from V and 3 bases from J, leaving 7 bases between. CDR3 loop: CASSSRNYEQYF. The CDR3 region has the DNA TGTGCCAGCAGCTCCCGAAACTACGAGCAGTACTTC.

The chain employs TRBV29-1 and TRBJ2-2; D uncertain. The CDR3 is made up of 13 amino acids. The V gene's germline CDR1 is SQVTM and CDR2 ANQGSEA. Trimming took 6 bases from V and 1 from J, leaving 9 bases between them. The CDR3 bases are TGCAGCGTCGGAGTTGGGAACACCGGGGAGCTGTTTTTT. Amino acids: CSVGVGNTGELFF.

The V and J genes are TRBV28 and TRBJ2-2, with D possibly being TRBD2 (6 bases). V lost 6 bases to trimming and J lost 4 bases, with 15 bases between them. Per the germline V gene, CDR1 is MDHEN and CDR2 is SYDVKM. The CDR3 totals 15 residues. CDR3: CASSRGAVATGELFF. The CDR3 DNA sequence: TGTGCCAGCAGCCGCGGGGCGGTGGCCACCGGGGAGCTGTTTTTT.

The chain carries TRBV11-2 and TRBJ2-1; 8 bases fit TRBD2. Germline lookup yields CDR1 SGHAT and CDR2 FQNNGV. V lost 5 bases and J lost 1; bases outside the gene matches: 1. CDR3 size: 14 residues. In DNA, the CDR3 is TGTGCCAGCAGCGAGCGGGAGTCCTACAATGAGCAGTTCTTC. Protein product: CASSERESYNEQFF.

The rearrangement uses TRBV11-2 and TRBJ2-5; no clear D gene. V shed 1 base and J shed 5 bases, with 8 bases lying between them. CDR1 is SGHAT, CDR2 FQNNGV, per germline. The CDR3 contains 13 residues. The DNA of the CDR3 is TGTGCCAGCAGCTTAGTAGGGTTTGAGACCCAGTACTTC. It specifies CASSLVGFETQYF.

The V call is TRBV20-1, the J call TRBJ2-1; no reliable D call. Germline CDR1 DFQATT, CDR2 SNEGSKA (reference sequence). V was shortened by 6 bases and J by 8 bases, with 11 bases between the two germline ends. The CDR3 extends over 11 amino acids. The CDR3 DNA reads TGCAGTGCAACAAAGCAGGATGAGCAGTTCTTC. Protein product: CSATKQDEQFF.

The V and J genes are TRBV10-1 and TRBJ2-2; D possibly corresponds to TRBD2 (5 bases). V lost 5 bases to trimming and J lost 1 base, with 8 bases between them. Per the germline V gene, CDR1 is WNHNN and CDR2 is SYGVQD (reference sequence). The CDR3 has 14 amino acids. This CDR3 is CASSTSGNTGELFF. The CDR3 DNA reads as TGCGCCAGCAGTACAAGCGGGAACACCGGGGAGCTGTTTTTT.